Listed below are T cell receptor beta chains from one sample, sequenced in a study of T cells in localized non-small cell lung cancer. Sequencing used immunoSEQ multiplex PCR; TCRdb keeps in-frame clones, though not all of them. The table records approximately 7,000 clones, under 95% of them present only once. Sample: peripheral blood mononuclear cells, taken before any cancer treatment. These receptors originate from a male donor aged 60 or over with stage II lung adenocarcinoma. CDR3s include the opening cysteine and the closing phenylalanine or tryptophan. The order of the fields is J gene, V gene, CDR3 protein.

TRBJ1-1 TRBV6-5 CASSYQGSAAFF
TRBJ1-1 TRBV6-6 CASSYSTGVEAFF
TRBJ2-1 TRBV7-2 CASSVQVTSDEQFF
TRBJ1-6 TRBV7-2 CASSLRGPSPLHF
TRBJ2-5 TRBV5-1 CASSSTPGTSGETQYF
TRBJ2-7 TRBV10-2 CASSGDSYEQYF
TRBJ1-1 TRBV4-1 CASSQDRNPNTEAFF
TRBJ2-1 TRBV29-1 CSGMRNEQFF
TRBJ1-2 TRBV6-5 CASSSPGDVGGYTF
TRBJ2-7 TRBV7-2 CASSTQTSGGSEQYF
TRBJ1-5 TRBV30 CAWEKMGQPQHF
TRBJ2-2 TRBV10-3 CAITTGGTNTGELFF
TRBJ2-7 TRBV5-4 CASSSDFRASYEQYF
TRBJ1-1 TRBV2 CALMGGTKYEAFF
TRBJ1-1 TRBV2 CASTLTGQLYMNTEAFF
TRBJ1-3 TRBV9 CASSQDRGNTIYF
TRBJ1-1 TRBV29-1 CSVQKGVHTEAFF
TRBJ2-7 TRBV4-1 CASSSPGGYYEQYF
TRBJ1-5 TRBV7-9 CASSLGGQGRNQPQHF
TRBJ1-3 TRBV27 CASHSGAGNTIYF
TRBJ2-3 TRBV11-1 CASRSEKYTDTQYF
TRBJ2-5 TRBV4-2 CASSQVGRETQYF
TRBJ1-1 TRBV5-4 CASSSRGTEAFF
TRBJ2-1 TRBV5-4 CASSLNRGAGHNEQFF
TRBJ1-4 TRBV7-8 CASSLQNWPEKLFF
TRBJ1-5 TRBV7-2 CASSLGGPINQPQHF
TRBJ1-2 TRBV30 CAWRPPANFYGYTF
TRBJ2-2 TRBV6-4 CASATGPNGELFF
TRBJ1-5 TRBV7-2 CASSQTAVGPQHF
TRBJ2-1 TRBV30 CAWRSQAGVNEQFF
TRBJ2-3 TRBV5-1 CASSANRVQDTQYF
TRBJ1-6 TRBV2 CASCRDRGQPIISPLHF
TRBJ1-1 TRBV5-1 CASSFSGLEDEAFF
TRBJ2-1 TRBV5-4 CASSYPAGTYNEQFF
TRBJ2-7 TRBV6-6 CASRPPGQGAHEQYF
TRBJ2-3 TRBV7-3 CASSPQGLAGADTQYF
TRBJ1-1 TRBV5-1 CASKPRDTNTEAFF
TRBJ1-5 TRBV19 CASSTGGYNQPQHF
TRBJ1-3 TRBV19 CASSPTDRDGNTIYF